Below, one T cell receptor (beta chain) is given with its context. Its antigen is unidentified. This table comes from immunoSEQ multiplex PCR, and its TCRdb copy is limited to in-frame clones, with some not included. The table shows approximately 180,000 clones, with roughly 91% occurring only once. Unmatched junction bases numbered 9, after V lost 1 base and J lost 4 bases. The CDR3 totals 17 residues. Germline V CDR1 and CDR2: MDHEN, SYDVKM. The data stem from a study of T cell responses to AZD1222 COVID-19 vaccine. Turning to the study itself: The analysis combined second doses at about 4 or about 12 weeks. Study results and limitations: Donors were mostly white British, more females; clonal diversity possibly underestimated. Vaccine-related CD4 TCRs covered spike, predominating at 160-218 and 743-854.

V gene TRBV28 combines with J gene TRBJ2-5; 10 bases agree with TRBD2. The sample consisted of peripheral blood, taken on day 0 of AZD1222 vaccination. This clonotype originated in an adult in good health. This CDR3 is CASSLLRKAGGSETQYF. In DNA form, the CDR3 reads TGTGCCAGCAGTTTATTGAGGAAAGCGGGAGGGTCAGAGACCCAGTACTTC.